These 21 T cell receptor beta chains were all obtained from the same sample, sequenced in a study. TCRdb itself ran the RT-PCR reads through MiXCR, one entry per CDR3 protein. The table records about 680,000 distinct CDR3 sequences, 12% to 15% of them present only once. Sequencing was carried out using memory CD4+ T cells from blood. These receptors were obtained from a female donor in good health, serving as a healthy control.

The chain links TRBV15 to TRBJ2-1; TRBD2 aligns across 8 bases. J gave up 0 bases and V 0 bases, and 10 bases lay outside the gene matches. There are 19 residues in the CDR3. Looked up from germline, CDR1 is LNHNV and CDR2 is YYDKDF (reference sequence). This chain's CDR3 is CATSRELNGRASSYNEQFF. The CDR3 DNA follows: TGTGCCACCAGCAGAGAATTAAACGGGAGGGCCAGCTCCTACAATGAGCAGTTCTTC. Using reference TRBV15 and TRBJ2-1 for the parts outside the CDR3, the full variable domain is DAMVIQNPRYQVTQFGKPVTLSCSQTLNHNVMYWYQQKSSQAPKLLFHYYDKDFNNEADTPDNFQSRRPNTSFCFLDIRSPGLGDTAMYLCATSRELNGRASSYNEQFFGPGTRLTVL.

The rearrangement uses TRBV9 and TRBJ2-2; TRBD2 matches 10 bases. The J segment lost 5 bases and the V segment lost 7 bases, leaving 11 bases of the junction unmatched. Germline CDR1 and CDR2: SGDLS and YYNGEE. The CDR3 has 16 residues. The CDR3 loop is CASGLSGRAGTGELFF. In nucleotides, the CDR3 is TGTGCCAGCGGACTAAGCGGGAGGGCCGGGACCGGGGAGCTGTTTTTT.

This clonotype was detected only a few times. The rearrangement uses TRBV27 and TRBJ2-3, with a weak D call TRBD2 (6 bases). V lost 5 bases to trimming and J lost 0 bases, with 21 bases between them. CDR1 is MNHEY, CDR2 SMNVEV, per germline (reference sequence). The CDR3 contains 18 residues. The CDR3 region is CASSPLLMPGASTDTQYF. CDR3 nucleotides: TGTGCCAGCAGTCCTCTGTTAATGCCGGGAGCTAGCACAGATACGCAGTATTTT.

The chain is built from TRBV18 and TRBJ1-2, with 10 bases that match TRBD1. This CDR3 spans 15 amino acids. Germline values: CDR1 KGHSH, CDR2 LQKENI. With V trimmed by 0 bases and J by 6 bases, 4 bases remained unmatched. The DNA for the CDR3 is TGTGCCAGCTCACCACCGGGACAGGGGATGAATGGCTACACCTTC. Translation: CASSPPGQGMNGYTF.

Many counts were recorded for this clonotype. The chain has TRBV10-3 and TRBJ2-2, with a weak D call TRBD1 (5 bases). Germline CDR1 is ENHRY and CDR2 is SYGVKD. V lost 10 bases, J lost 0 bases, and 9 bases lay in between. This CDR3 spans 13 amino acids. CDR3 in DNA: TGTGCCACCAGGGCCGCGAACACCGGGGAGCTGTTTTTT. Translation: CATRAANTGELFF.

This clonotype was observed a handful of times. The chain joins TRBV29-1 to TRBJ2-7; 8 bases match TRBD1. The CDR3 runs to 14 residues. Trimming at V came to 5 bases and at J to 4 bases, leaving 10 bases not matched to a gene. Germline-derived CDR1 and CDR2 are SQVTM and ANQGSEA. CDR3 sequence (DNA): TGCAGCGTTCAAAGCGGGCAGGGGGCTTACGAGCAGTACTTC. Residues: CSVQSGQGAYEQYF.

This clonotype was seen ten or more times. The chain joins TRBV10-2 to TRBJ2-1, with 11 bases aligning to TRBD2. From germline, CDR1 is WSHSY and CDR2 SAAADI. The length of the CDR3 is 15 residues. The V and J ends lost 3 bases and 7 bases, in that order; junction bases with no gene match: 5. This chain's CDR3 is CASSDGTSGSNEQFF. The DNA for the CDR3 is TGCGCCAGCAGTGACGGGACTAGCGGTTCAAATGAGCAGTTCTTC.

The chain uses TRBV27 and TRBJ1-4; 8 nucleotides align to TRBD1. V was clipped by 5 bases and J by 11 bases; unmatched bases: 16. Germline V lookup: CDR1 MNHEY, CDR2 SMNVEV (reference sequence). The CDR3 covers 16 residues. CDR3 nucleotides: TGTGCCAGCAGTCAGGGGCCGGGACAGGCACGGGAGAAACTGTTTTTT. It yields the protein CASSQGPGQAREKLFF.

The table lists this clonotype with a few counts. The rearrangement joins TRBV12-3 or TRBV12-4 to TRBJ1-2, with a tentative D call TRBD1 (5 bases). CDR3 length: 15 amino acids. V dropped 7 bases and J dropped 6 bases, with 21 bases sitting between them. Here the CDR3 DNA reads TGTGCCAGCACCCGGAGTGGGGGGGGTTTGAATGGCTACACCTTC. This encodes CASTRSGGGLNGYTF.

This clonotype occurred many times. This chain joins TRBV29-1 and TRBJ1-2, with D unclear. Germline V gene data show CDR1 as SQVTM and CDR2 as ANQGSEA. V gave up 3 bases and J gave up 4 bases, with 6 bases separating them. CDR3 length: 11 residues. In DNA, the CDR3 is TGCAGCGTTGACACGGCCTATGGCTACACCTTC. Translation: CSVDTAYGYTF.

V gene TRBV24-1 combines with J gene TRBJ2-7; 14 positions agree with TRBD2. The CDR3 consists of 18 residues. Germline CDR1 reads KGHDR; CDR2 reads SFDVKD. With V trimmed by 4 bases and J by 2 bases, 9 bases remained unmatched. Written as DNA, the CDR3 is TGTGCCACCAGTGACTATAAGGGACTAGCGGGGGAAACCTACGAGCAGTACTTC. This encodes CATSDYKGLAGETYEQYF.

In its sample, this clonotype was seen a few times. V usage is TRBV24-1 and J usage is TRBJ1-2; 7 nucleotides align to TRBD1. V dropped 12 bases and J dropped 5; count of bases not matched to a gene: 14. The CDR3 contains 14 residues. The germline gives CDR1 KGHDR, CDR2 SFDVKD. CDR3 in DNA: TGTGCCTCCCTCTCCAGGGGGTGGCTTTATGGCTACACCTTC. It is translated as CASLSRGWLYGYTF.

In its sample, this clonotype was seen many times. The V and J genes are TRBV6-5 and TRBJ1-1, with 7 bases matching TRBD1. With 6 bases clipped from V and 3 bases from J, the junction kept 4 bases outside the gene matches. This CDR3 has 13 amino acids. Germline values: CDR1 MNHEY, CDR2 SVGAGI. CDR3 nucleotides: TGTGCCAGCAGCCCGGGACAGTACACTGAAGCTTTCTTT. Translation gives CASSPGQYTEAFF.

This chain links TRBV10-3 with TRBJ2-3; 9 nucleotides agree with TRBD1. Germline V gene lookup returns CDR1 ENHRY and CDR2 SYGVKD. The V and J ends lost 11 bases and 4 bases, in that order; junction bases with no gene match: 16. CDR3 length equals 16 residues. The CDR3 nucleotides are TGTGCCGTAGACAGGGGCAGGGACAGGGCCCCAGATACGCAGTATTTT. The encoded protein is CAVDRGRDRAPDTQYF.

This clonotype was seen a few times. V gene TRBV4-1 combines with J gene TRBJ2-2; weak D call: TRBD1 (6 bases). V was shortened by 4 bases and J by 4 bases, with 19 bases between the two germline ends. Germline-derived CDR1 and CDR2 are MGHRA and YSYEKL. The CDR3 covers 17 residues. The DNA of the CDR3 is TGCGCCAGCAGCCCCCAGAGGGGGAGCATGGGCACCGGGGAGCTGTTTTTT. As protein: CASSPQRGSMGTGELFF.

A word on this clonotype: Being one base from a much bigger clone, this may be a read error. The chain links TRBV7-6 to TRBJ2-3; 7 bases match TRBD2. The CDR3 consists of 16 residues. V was clipped by 5 bases and J by 3 bases; unmatched bases: 11. Per the germline V gene, CDR1 is SGHVS and CDR2 is FNYEAQ. The CDR3 region is CASSVTSVSLTDTQYF. DNA for the CDR3: TGTGCCAGCAGCGTTACTAGCGTGAGTTTAACAGATACGCAGTATTTT. Variable domain in full (rest from reference TRBV7-6 and TRBJ2-3): GAGVSQSPRYKVTKRGQDVALRCDPISGHVSLYWYRQALGQGPEFLTYFNYEAQQDKSGLPNDRFSAERPEGSISTLTIQRTEQRDSAMYRCASSVTSVSLTDTQYFGPGTRLTVL.

The J gene is TRBJ1-5, the V gene TRBV12-3 or TRBV12-4; 9 positions agree with TRBD1. The CDR3 has 15 residues. V lost 3 bases, J lost 7 bases, and 7 bases stayed unmatched. CDR3 sequence (DNA): TGTGCCAGCAGTTTTTATGGGGACAGGGACCAGCCCCAGCATTTT. Its translation: CASSFYGDRDQPQHF.

This clonotype was observed a single time. The chain uses TRBV4-1 and TRBJ1-2; tentative D call: TRBD1 (6 bases). CDR3 size: 14 residues. V lost 1 base, J lost 8 bases, and 14 bases lay in between. Germline CDR1 reads MGHRA; CDR2 reads YSYEKL. CDR3 protein: CASSQVARGQGYTF. CDR3 nucleotide sequence: TGCGCCAGCAGCCAAGTGGCCAGGGGACAAGGCTACACCTTC.

Ten or more counts support this clonotype. The CDR3, as DNA: TGTGCCAGCAGCTTGGCCCCGGACAGCTCCTACAATGAGCAGTTCTTC. The encoded protein is CASSLAPDSSYNEQFF. The chain recombines TRBV5-5 with TRBJ2-1; weak D call: TRBD1 (6 bases). There are 16 residues in the CDR3. V lost 0 bases, J lost 0 bases, and 10 bases lay in between. Germline CDR1 reads SGHKS; CDR2 reads YYEKEE (reference sequence).

There are many counts of this clonotype. This chain uses TRBV7-9 with TRBJ2-7; D may be TRBD2 (6 bases). Germline CDR1 reads SEHNR; CDR2 reads FQNEAQ (reference sequence). Trimming took 5 bases from V and 2 from J, leaving 13 bases between them. This CDR3 comprises 14 residues. CDR3 sequence reads: CASSDPAGTYEQYF. In DNA form, the CDR3 reads TGTGCCAGCAGCGACCCCGCGGGGACCTACGAGCAGTACTTC.

The rearrangement joins TRBV24-1 to TRBJ2-1; TRBD1 matches 7 bases. CDR1 and CDR2 from the germline V gene are KGHDR and SFDVKD. This CDR3 contains 19 residues. The junction had 14 bases not matched to a gene; V was cut back by 4 bases and J by 0 bases. The CDR3 bases are TGTGCCACCAGTGACGTGACAGGGCCAATTTCTCGCTCCTACAATGAGCAGTTCTTC. It yields the protein CATSDVTGPISRSYNEQFF.